The rows below give T cell receptor beta chains drawn from one sample of a study of Tregs in tolerant kidney transplant recipients. Method: immunoSEQ multiplex PCR; TCRdb's copy keeps in-frame clones and lacks some. The sample has roughly 64,000 clones, 80% to 90% seen once. The source material was CD4+ T cells from blood (PBMCs), sampled 6 months after the transplant. The receptor source for this set is a human patient who received a combined kidney and bone marrow transplant. Some of these T cells may belong to the graft donor. The CDR3 runs from the conserved cysteine through the conserved F or W. D genes are given only for firm matches. Expanded clones get a size class; other rows say once, few or many, or leave the size out.

D	size	V	J	CDR3	DNA
TRBD2	.	TRBV7-2	TRBJ2-2	CASRGRLAGGPRTGELFF	TGTGCCAGCAGAGGGAGACTAGCGGGGGGGCCCCGCACCGGGGAGCTGTTTTTT
.	.	TRBV4-1	TRBJ1-2	CASSHPTGNYGYTF	TGCGCCAGCAGCCATCCCACGGGTAACTATGGCTACACCTTC
TRBD2	once	TRBV10-3	TRBJ2-1	CAISESGLAAYNEQFF	TGTGCCATCAGTGAGTCGGGACTAGCGGCTTACAATGAGCAGTTCTTC
.	.	TRBV27	TRBJ2-1	CASSFVEGYNEQFF	TGTGCCAGCAGTTTTGTGGAGGGCTACAATGAGCAGTTCTTC
.	few	TRBV6-6	TRBJ1-2	CASSYARGSYGYTF	TGTGCCAGCAGTTACGCGCGGGGAAGCTATGGCTACACCTTC
.	few	TRBV4-2	TRBJ1-5	CASSHLNQPQHF	TGTGCCAGCAGCCATCTAAATCAGCCCCAGCATTTT
TRBD2	once	TRBV28	TRBJ2-3	CASKASGRTDTQYF	TGTGCCAGCAAGGCTAGCGGACGCACAGATACGCAGTATTTT
.	.	TRBV7-2	TRBJ2-7	CASSFGTSHSYEQYF	TGTGCCAGCAGCTTTGGAACTAGCCACTCCTACGAGCAGTACTTC
.	.	TRBV18	TRBJ1-1	CASSSSGVRSTEAFF	TGTGCCAGCTCATCTTCAGGGGTGAGGAGCACTGAAGCTTTCTTT
TRBD2	.	TRBV5-1	TRBJ2-2	CASSSGLAGSVGTGELFF	TGCGCCAGCAGCAGCGGTCTAGCGGGGAGTGTTGGGACCGGGGAGCTGTTTTTT
TRBD1	.	TRBV7-6	TRBJ2-1	CASSLEGARTSSYNEQFF	TGTGCCAGCAGCTTAGAGGGGGCCAGGACGAGCTCCTACAATGAGCAGTTCTTC
TRBD1	.	TRBV7-2	TRBJ2-7	CASSSPSLGQAYEQYF	TGTGCCAGCAGCTCCCCGAGCCTGGGACAGGCCTACGAGCAGTACTTC
TRBD2	once	TRBV10-3	TRBJ2-1	CAISESRSGGNNEQFF	TGTGCCATCAGTGAGTCGCGTAGCGGGGGTAACAATGAGCAGTTCTTC
.	.	TRBV28	TRBJ1-3	CASSLPLGGTIYF	TGTGCCAGCAGCCTGCCATTAGGAGGCACCATATATTTT
.	.	TRBV5-1	TRBJ1-1	CASSLGTAGAEAFF	TGCGCCAGCAGCTTGGGGACAGCGGGGGCTGAAGCTTTCTTT
.	.	TRBV5-8	TRBJ1-3	CASSLHYSGNTIYF	TGTGCCAGCAGCTTACACTACTCTGGAAACACCATATATTTT
.	.	TRBV7-2	TRBJ1-6	CASSPRLSSYNSPLHF	TGTGCCAGCAGCCCCAGACTGAGCTCCTATAATTCCCCCCTCCACTTT
TRBD2	medium-sized	TRBV7-9	TRBJ2-1	CASSTGVAGNEQFF	TGTGCCAGCAGCACCGGGGTAGCGGGTAATGAGCAGTTCTTC
TRBD2	few	TRBV9	TRBJ2-7	CASSLDPGRSYEQYF	TGTGCCAGCAGCCTCGATCCCGGGAGGTCCTACGAGCAGTACTTC
TRBD2	.	TRBV5-4	TRBJ2-5	CASSNDGTSGIKTQYF	TGTGCCAGCAGCAACGATGGGACTAGCGGGATCAAGACCCAGTACTTC
TRBD2	.	TRBV4-3	TRBJ2-7	CASSQRLAGGHPSYEQYF	TGCGCCAGCAGCCAAAGACTAGCGGGGGGGCACCCTTCCTACGAGCAGTACTTC
.	.	TRBV6-1	TRBJ1-2	CASSGTGSGYTF	TGTGCCAGCAGTGGAACAGGGTCCGGCTACACCTTC
TRBD1	.	TRBV5-1	TRBJ1-4	CASSLDGTGGKKLFF	TGCGCCAGCAGCTTGGATGGGACAGGGGGGAAAAAACTGTTTTTT
TRBD2	.	TRBV7-9	TRBJ2-5	CASSFGLAGETQYF	TGTGCCAGCAGCTTTGGACTAGCGGGGGAGACCCAGTACTTC
TRBD1	.	TRBV18	TRBJ2-3	CASSPGQGLSSTDTQYF	TGTGCCAGCTCACCGGGACAGGGGCTAAGTAGCACAGATACGCAGTATTTT
.	.	TRBV7-3	TRBJ1-2	CASSPSQGNGYTF	TGTGCCAGCAGCCCAAGTCAGGGGAATGGCTACACCTTC
.	.	TRBV6-4	TRBJ1-5	CARNFRGIQPQHF	TGTGCCAGAAATTTCAGGGGCATTCAGCCCCAGCATTTT
.	once	TRBV18	TRBJ2-3	CASSPRGGNTDTQYF	TGTGCCAGCTCACCGAGGGGGGGCAACACAGATACGCAGTATTTT
TRBD1	few	TRBV28	TRBJ2-7	CASSSSGTGMIEQYF	TGTGCCAGCAGTTCATCAGGGACAGGGATGATCGAGCAGTACTTC
.	.	TRBV11-3	TRBJ2-5	CASSLAGVETQYF	TGTGCCAGCAGCTTAGCGGGGGTAGAGACCCAGTACTTC
TRBD2	once	TRBV29-1	TRBJ2-1	CSVELGLLLYEQFF	TGCAGCGTTGAACTGGGACTACTCCTCTATGAGCAGTTCTTC
TRBD1	.	TRBV7-9	TRBJ2-2	CASSPRGPAGELFF	TGTGCCAGCAGCCCCAGGGGGCCGGCCGGGGAGCTGTTTTTT
.	once	TRBV11-3	TRBJ2-7	CASSLLAGSRYEQYF	TGTGCCAGCAGCTTATTGGCCGGGAGTAGGTACGAGCAGTACTTC
TRBD1	.	TRBV9	TRBJ2-2	CASPQRAGGRKNTGELFF	TGTGCCAGCCCCCAGAGAGCAGGGGGACGAAAGAACACCGGGGAGCTGTTTTTT
TRBD1	.	TRBV18	TRBJ2-1	CASSPGDRGLGNEQFF	TGTGCCAGCTCACCCGGTGACAGGGGGCTTGGGAATGAGCAGTTCTTC
.	.	TRBV7-9	TRBJ1-6	CASSYSTVSSYNSPLHF	TGTGCCAGCAGCTATTCAACAGTGAGCTCCTATAATTCCCCCCTCCACTTT
TRBD1	.	TRBV7-6	TRBJ1-1	CASSSQGQGQAFF	TGTGCCAGCAGCTCCCAGGGACAGGGACAAGCTTTCTTT
.	.	TRBV4-2	TRBJ2-1	CASSRDYNEQFF	TGTGCCAGCAGCCGCGACTACAATGAGCAGTTCTTC
TRBD1	.	TRBV5-1	TRBJ2-2	CASMLQGAGGELFF	TGCGCCAGCATGCTACAGGGGGCCGGCGGGGAGCTGTTTTTT
TRBD1	once	TRBV5-1	TRBJ1-1	CASSEQGANTEAFF	TGCGCCAGCAGCGAGCAGGGGGCGAACACTGAAGCTTTCTTT
.	.	TRBV6-1	TRBJ2-5	CASSERPGFFETQYF	TGTGCCAGCAGTGAAAGGCCGGGGTTTTTTGAGACCCAGTACTTC
TRBD1	.	TRBV28	TRBJ2-7	CASDRGQYEQYF	TGTGCCAGTGACAGGGGGCAATACGAGCAGTACTTC
TRBD1	.	TRBV11-2	TRBJ1-1	CASSGTGRSGTEAFF	TGTGCCAGCAGCGGGACAGGGAGATCGGGCACTGAAGCTTTCTTT
.	.	TRBV21-1	TRBJ2-3	CASSKAGRHVDTQYF	TGTGCCAGCAGCAAAGCCGGCCGACACGTAGATACGCAGTATTTT
TRBD2	.	TRBV7-2	TRBJ2-7	CASSPNGGGSYEQYF	TGTGCCAGCAGCCCGAACGGCGGGGGATCCTACGAGCAGTACTTC
.	.	TRBV30	TRBJ1-3	CAWSATIRNTIYF	TGTGCCTGGAGTGCGACAATAAGAAACACCATATATTTT
TRBD2	.	TRBV5-5	TRBJ2-7	CASSSGLAETYEQYF	TGTGCCAGCAGCTCGGGGCTAGCGGAAACCTACGAGCAGTACTTC
TRBD1	.	TRBV5-6	TRBJ1-6	CASSSQGAYSPLHF	TGTGCCAGCAGCTCACAGGGGGCTTATTCACCCCTCCACTTT
TRBD1	.	TRBV11-3	TRBJ2-7	CASSSQGVGSVYEQYF	TGTGCCAGCAGCTCTCAGGGGGTGGGAAGTGTCTACGAGCAGTACTTC
.	.	TRBV19	TRBJ1-3	CASSIDNGSGNTIYF	TGTGCCAGTAGTATAGACAACGGCTCTGGAAACACCATATATTTT
.	.	TRBV5-1	TRBJ1-2	CASSLGAQPDYGYTF	TGCGCCAGCAGCTTGGGCGCACAGCCCGACTATGGCTACACCTTC
TRBD2	.	TRBV27	TRBJ2-3	CASSFGRGSGSKADTQYF	TGTGCCAGCAGTTTCGGGCGGGGTAGCGGGAGTAAGGCAGATACGCAGTATTTT
TRBD2	.	TRBV5-4	TRBJ2-3	CASSTPSGRGTDTQYF	TGTGCCAGCAGCACTCCTAGCGGGAGGGGCACAGATACGCAGTATTTT
.	.	TRBV20-1	TRBJ1-1	CSGTRSAEAFF	TGCAGTGGCACGAGGTCCGCTGAAGCTTTCTTT